This T cell receptor beta chain is drawn from a study of blood T cells in healthy people across ages. The CDR3 spans 14 residues. The V gene's germline CDR1 is SGHKS and CDR2 YYEKEE (reference sequence). V was trimmed by 0 bases and J by 5 bases, leaving 11 bases between them. Using a J-beta primer mix together with a sample-barcoded 5' primer, a second PCR was run for roughly 6 to 11 cycles. In TCRdb, the 5' RACE reads were re-called with MiXCR into one record per CDR3 protein. Of roughly 1,500,000 distinct CDR3 sequences detected, approximately 38% appear once; the ten largest clones hold approximately 7.9%. Details on this clonotype: Its antigen is unknown.

The study's findings and limits: A conclusive naive versus antigen-experienced comparison was prevented by the unsorted PBMCs.

The rearrangement links TRBV5-5 to TRBJ2-5; D is ambiguous. The receptor's source is a woman aged 18-29 years in good health. The specimen was blood. The CDR3 coding sequence is TGTGCCAGCAGCTTGGGTCAGACCAGGGAGACCCAGTACTTC. Translated, it gives CASSLGQTRETQYF.